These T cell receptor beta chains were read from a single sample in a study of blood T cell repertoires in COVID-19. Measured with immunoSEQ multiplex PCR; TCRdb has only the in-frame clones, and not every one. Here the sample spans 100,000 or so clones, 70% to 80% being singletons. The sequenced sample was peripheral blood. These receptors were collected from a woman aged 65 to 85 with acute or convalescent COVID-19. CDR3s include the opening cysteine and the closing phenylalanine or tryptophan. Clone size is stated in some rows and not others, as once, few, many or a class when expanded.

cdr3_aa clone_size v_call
CATSDRRGFGTDTQYF NA TRBV24-1
CASSEILGAFGELFF NA TRBV6-1
CAISDGGTETQYF NA TRBV10-3
CAWTSSYNEQFF NA TRBV30
CASSLGQGAYQPQHF NA TRBV7-2
CASSFSGTRGEVNTEAFF NA TRBV28
CASSLARGESTIYF NA TRBV7-6
CASSQGQGSTDTQYF NA TRBV4-3
CASSLKLAGQETQYF NA TRBV5-4
CASSEMGQVNTEAFF NA TRBV6-1
CASSFKGPGTGELFF NA TRBV27
CASDFIGTGGGVAFF few TRBV28
CASSPSGGLFVQPQHF many TRBV2
CASRRQGIDTQYF NA TRBV19
CASSTHPDRAYGYTF few TRBV19
CASSQDGADYQPQHF NA TRBV4-3
CASSPSPNRVSNDGLFF NA TRBV3-1/TRBV3-2
CASSVTGGRPWDTDTQYF NA TRBV6-1
CASSQGGGGGNEAFF NA TRBV4-1
CASSSDMKNTEAFF NA TRBV6-5
CAWSARDRGIWGYTF NA TRBV30
CASSMGQGSGELFF NA TRBV19